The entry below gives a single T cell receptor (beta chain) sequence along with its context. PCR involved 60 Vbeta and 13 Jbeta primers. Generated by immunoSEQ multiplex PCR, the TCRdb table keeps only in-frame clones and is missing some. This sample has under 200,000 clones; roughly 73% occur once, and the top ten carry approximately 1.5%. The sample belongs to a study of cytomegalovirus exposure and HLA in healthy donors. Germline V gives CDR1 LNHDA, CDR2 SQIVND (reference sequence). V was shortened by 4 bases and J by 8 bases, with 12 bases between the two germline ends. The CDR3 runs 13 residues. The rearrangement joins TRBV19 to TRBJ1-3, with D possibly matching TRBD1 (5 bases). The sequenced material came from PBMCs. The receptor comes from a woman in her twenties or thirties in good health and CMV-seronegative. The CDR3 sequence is CASSKGRADTIYF. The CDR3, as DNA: TGTGCCAGTAGTAAAGGCAGGGCGGACACCATATATTTT. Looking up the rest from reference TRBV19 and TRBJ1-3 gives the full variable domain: DGGITQSPKYLFRKEGQNVTLSCEQNLNHDAMYWYRQDPGQGLRLIYYSQIVNDFQKGDIAEGYSVSREKKESFPLTVTSAQKNPTAFYLCASSKGRADTIYFGEGSWLTVV.